This passage covers 24 T cell receptor beta chains from one sample sequenced in a study of T cells in Graves' hyperthyroidism and ophthalmopathy (dated by TCRdb to 2018 to 2020). Libraries were prepared through multiplex PCR. For sequencing, an Illumina HiSeq 2000 was employed. The TCR beta CDR3 regions were amplified from the RNA transcripts. The first round of RT-PCR for the TCR CDR3 was performed with the HTBI primer set and the Qiagen OneStep RT-PCR kit. TCRdb's own reprocessing of the public reads used fastp at Q25 and MiXCR and kept productive beta chains. One record per CDR3 amino acid sequence lists the most common genes and DNA. The sample table holds a few hundred thousand distinct CDR3 sequences, of which roughly 23% were seen once. Roughly 49% of the sample comes from the top ten. Sequencing was done on a sample of blood. The receptor set was obtained from a woman in her seventies with Graves' ophthalmopathy.

The genes are TRBV7-3 and TRBJ2-2; tentative D call: TRBD2 (5 bases). V was pared by 5 bases and J by 0 bases, with 10 bases between. The V gene's germline CDR1 is SGHTA and CDR2 FQGTGA. This CDR3 spans 15 amino acids. CDR3 protein: CASSAAASNTGELFF. CDR3 bases: TGTGCCAGCAGCGCAGCGGCATCGAACACCGGGGAGCTGTTTTTT.

The V and J genes are TRBV7-6 and TRBJ2-3; 7 positions match TRBD2. Germline CDR1 SGHVS, CDR2 FNYEAQ. The CDR3 totals 18 residues. V shed 3 bases and J 2 bases; nucleotides not matched to a gene: 14. The CDR3 here is CASSFRVAGVTPTDTQYF. In nucleotides, the CDR3 is TGTGCCAGCAGCTTTAGGGTCGCGGGAGTCACCCCCACAGATACGCAGTATTTT.

The chain is built from TRBV3-1 and TRBJ2-3; the match to TRBD1 covers 8 bases. Germline V gene lookup returns CDR1 LGHDT and CDR2 YNNKEL (reference sequence). The trim removed 3 bases at V and 4 bases at J, leaving 6 bases unmatched. CDR3 size: 15 residues. The CDR3 coding sequence is TGTGCCAGCAGCCACATGAGGACAGGGTCAGATACGCAGTATTTT. This translates into CASSHMRTGSDTQYF.

As regards this clonotype: A read error is possible here, since a much larger clone lies one base away. The rearrangement links TRBV25-1 to TRBJ1-2; D remains ambiguous. CDR3 size: 12 residues. CDR1 and CDR2 from the germline V gene are MGHDK and SYGVNS. Trimming left V 5 bases short and J 4 bases short, with 8 bases between. DNA of the CDR3: TGTGCCAGCAGTTCGGAAATCTATGGCTACACCTTC. It translates to CASSSEIYGYTF.

The rearrangement joins TRBV11-2 to TRBJ2-3; no definite D call. Deletions cut 5 bases from V and 4 bases from J, with 10 bases between. This CDR3 region has 13 residues. Germline values: CDR1 SGHAT, CDR2 FQNNGV. The CDR3 spells CASSISFPDTQYF. As DNA, the CDR3 is TGTGCCAGCAGCATTTCCTTCCCAGATACGCAGTATTTT.

On this clonotype itself: This sequence may be a read error, since a much larger clone differs from it by one base. The rearrangement links TRBV7-9 to TRBJ2-3; 11 nucleotides align to TRBD2. This CDR3 contains 15 residues. Germline-derived CDR1 and CDR2 are SEHNR and FQNEAQ (reference sequence). In nucleotides, the CDR3 is TGTGTCAGCAGCCCGGGACTAGCGGTCACAGATACGCAGTATTTT. Translation gives CVSSPGLAVTDTQYF.

This clonotype was seen a handful of times. The CDR3 spells CASSYSWTANTGELFF. The CDR3 region has the DNA TGTGCCAGCAGTTACTCCTGGACGGCAAACACCGGGGAGCTGTTTTTT. The V gene is TRBV6-5, the J gene TRBJ2-2; D is ambiguous. The CDR3 covers 16 residues. With 0 bases removed from V and 2 bases from J, the gap between germline ends came to 10 bases. The germline gives CDR1 MNHEY, CDR2 SVGAGI.

This clonotype occurred many times. The rearrangement uses TRBV20-1 and TRBJ1-1, with D maybe TRBD1 (6 bases). V lost 5 bases to trimming and J lost 2 bases, with 15 bases between them. From germline, CDR1 is DFQATT and CDR2 SNEGSKA (reference sequence). The CDR3 has 14 amino acids. The CDR3 is CSAESGHINTEAFF. CDR3 DNA: TGCAGTGCTGAATCGGGACACATAAACACTGAAGCTTTCTTT.

Concerning this clonotype itself: This may arise from a read error, as a much more abundant clone is one base away. The V call is TRBV12-3 or TRBV12-4, the J call TRBJ1-1; no reliable D call. CDR3 size: 13 residues. In DNA form, the CDR3 reads TGTGCCAGCAGTTTATTCTTGGGCACTAAAGCTTTCTTT. This codes for CASSLFLGTKAFF.

This chain connects TRBV19 to TRBJ2-2; D possibly corresponds to TRBD1 (6 bases). The V gene lost 5 bases and the J gene lost 4 bases, with 17 bases spanning the gap. The CDR3 runs to 16 residues. The germline gives CDR1 LNHDA, CDR2 SQIVND (reference sequence). The CDR3 DNA follows: TGTGCCAGTAGTTCCCTTGGGGGCAGGGGCACCGGGGAGCTGTTTTTT. It translates to CASSSLGGRGTGELFF.

This clonotype has ten or more counts. The chain has TRBV7-2 and TRBJ1-1; perhaps TRBD1 as D (5 bases). The CDR3 totals 14 residues. Germline V gives CDR1 SGHTA, CDR2 FQGNSA. V was pared by 4 bases and J by 4 bases, with 13 bases between. The CDR3 sequence: CASSSRVPSTEAFF. The CDR3 DNA is TGTGCCAGCAGCTCCAGGGTCCCTAGCACTGAAGCTTTCTTT. Combining the CDR3 with reference TRBV7-2 and TRBJ1-1 gives the whole variable domain GAGVSQSPSNKVTEKGKDVELRCDPISGHTALYWYRQSLGQGLEFLIYFQGNSAPDKSGLPSDRFSAERTGGSVSTLTIQRTQQEDSAVYLCASSSRVPSTEAFFGQGTRLTVV.

This clonotype has a handful of counts. The genes are TRBV9 and TRBJ2-6; 10 bases are a match to TRBD1. V lost 4 bases to trimming and J lost 0 bases; unmatched junction nucleotides: 4. The CDR3 sequence is 17 residues long. CDR1 and CDR2 from the germline V gene are SGDLS and YYNGEE. CDR3 bases: TGTGCCAGCAGCTTCGGGACAGGGGACTCTGGGGCCAACGTCCTGACTTTC. Protein: CASSFGTGDSGANVLTF.

This clonotype was detected only a few times. V and J are TRBV20-1 and TRBJ2-7; D may match TRBD1 or TRBD2 (5 bases each). The CDR3 has 13 residues. The germline gives CDR1 DFQATT, CDR2 SNEGSKA (reference sequence). Trimming cost V 5 bases and J 3 bases, with 14 bases left between them. CDR3 sequence (DNA): TGCAGTGCTCCAACGGGACCAAACTACGAGCAGTACTTC. As protein: CSAPTGPNYEQYF.

In DNA form, the CDR3 reads TGTGCCTGGAGTGAACAGCCAGAGACCCAGTACTTC. Translated: CAWSEQPETQYF. The chain uses TRBV30 and TRBJ2-5, with D unresolved. CDR1 GTSNPN and CDR2 SVGIG come from the germline V gene (reference sequence). The CDR3 spans 12 residues. Trimming took off 1 base at V and 4 bases at J, with 7 bases between the two ends.

V usage is TRBV7-2 and J usage is TRBJ1-5; no clear D gene. Germline V lookup: CDR1 SGHTA, CDR2 FQGNSA. The CDR3 has 15 amino acids. V dropped 2 bases and J dropped 6 bases, with 14 bases sitting between them. In DNA, the CDR3 is TGTGCCAGCAGCTTATCCCGGGGTTTTAGTCAGCCCCAGCATTTT. Translated, it gives CASSLSRGFSQPQHF.

This chain connects TRBV6-1 to TRBJ2-3, with D hard to call. The CDR3 sequence is 14 residues long. V lost 7 bases and J 2 bases, leaving 13 bases between the germline ends. Germline loops: CDR1 MNHNS, CDR2 SASEGT. In DNA form, the CDR3 reads TGTGCCAGCAAACCGGACCCAAACACAGATACGCAGTATTTT. It is translated as CASKPDPNTDTQYF.

About this clonotype itself: Germline is not matched at one junction end, which may reflect a read error. The rearrangement uses TRBV28 and TRBJ1-1; D is unclear. This CDR3 is built from 14 residues. Germline-derived CDR1 and CDR2 are MDHEN and SYDVKM. The CDR3 loop reads CASSLWIANTEAFF. CDR3 sequence (DNA): TGTGCCAGCAGCTTATGGATTGCGAACACTGAAGCTTTCTTT. Combining the CDR3 with reference TRBV28 and TRBJ1-1 gives the whole variable domain DVKVTQSSRYLVKRTGEKVFLECVQDMDHENMFWYRQDPGLGLRLIYFSYDVKMKEKGDIPEGYSVSREKKERFSLILESASTNQTSMYLCASSLWIANTEAFFGQGTRLTVV.

This clonotype was seen just once. The genes are TRBV20-1 and TRBJ2-7; 8 bases align to TRBD2. The junction had 13 bases not matched to a gene; V was cut back by 6 bases and J by 6 bases. There are 14 residues in the CDR3. Germline CDR1 and CDR2: DFQATT and SNEGSKA (reference sequence). The CDR3 DNA is TGCAGTGCGGGGGGAGCGGGAGATGGAGGCGAGCAGTACTTC. Its protein is CSAGGAGDGGEQYF.

In this sample, this clonotype turned up many times. The CDR3 region has the DNA TGCAGTGCGAGACAGGGGCGAGCTTTCTTT. It encodes CSARQGRAFF. The chain combines TRBV20-1 with TRBJ1-1; 8 nucleotides agree with TRBD1. After removal of 6 bases from V and 10 bases from J, the junction contained 4 bases not matched to a gene. The CDR3 spans 10 residues. CDR1 is DFQATT and CDR2 is SNEGSKA in the germline V gene (reference sequence).

This clonotype was seen only a few times. The J gene is TRBJ2-7, the V gene TRBV20-1; TRBD2 aligns across 11 bases. This CDR3 is 14 amino acids long. V lost 1 base, J lost 4 bases, and 3 bases stayed unmatched. Per the germline V gene, CDR1 is DFQATT and CDR2 is SNEGSKA (reference sequence). The CDR3 DNA sequence: TGCAGTGCTAGAGGACTAGCGGGGCTATACGAGCAGTACTTC. Encoded protein: CSARGLAGLYEQYF.

J is TRBJ1-1 and V is TRBV24-1; 7 positions match TRBD1. Looked up from germline, CDR1 is KGHDR and CDR2 is SFDVKD. V trimming: 4 bases; J trimming: 10 bases; junction bases outside the gene matches: 11. CDR3 size: 14 residues. This CDR3 is CATSDTGQDGGAFF. For the CDR3, the DNA is TGTGCCACCAGTGACACTGGACAGGACGGAGGAGCTTTCTTT.

The rearrangement uses TRBV12-3 or TRBV12-4 and TRBJ1-5; 11 nucleotides match TRBD1. Trimming at V came to 5 bases and at J to 3 bases, leaving 6 bases not matched to a gene. The CDR3 consists of 16 residues. Here the CDR3 reads CASSPSDRGHNQPQHF. As DNA, the CDR3 is TGTGCCAGCAGTCCGTCGGACAGGGGGCACAATCAGCCCCAGCATTTT.

This clonotype was found a few times. The chain couples TRBV7-2 to TRBJ2-7; D uncertain. Germline CDR1 reads SGHTA; CDR2 reads FQGNSA. This CDR3 has 14 residues. Trimming took 2 bases from V and 5 from J, leaving 13 bases between them. CDR3 residues: CASSLSKEIDEQYF. The CDR3 DNA sequence: TGTGCCAGCAGCTTATCGAAGGAGATAGACGAGCAGTACTTC.

The table lists this clonotype with a few counts. The chain has TRBV6-5 and TRBJ2-7, with TRBD1 as a possible D gene (6 bases). This CDR3 is built from 18 residues. Trimming left V 0 bases short and J 1 base short, with 19 bases between. Germline assignment: CDR1 MNHEY and CDR2 SVGAGI. The CDR3 sequence: CASSYSKVWGLRSYEQYF. The DNA for the CDR3 is TGTGCCAGCAGTTACTCGAAAGTTTGGGGGCTAAGGTCCTACGAGCAGTACTTC.